This TCR beta chain was sequenced for a study of cytotoxic CD8 clonotypes in ibrutinib-treated CLL. Germline CDR1 reads MNHEY; CDR2 reads SMNVEV (reference sequence). Between the trimmed V and J ends, which lost 4 bases and 3 bases, there was a span of 19 bases. This CDR3 has 16 residues. The assay was immunoSEQ multiplex PCR, and TCRdb's table has in-frame clones only and misses some. Altogether some 290,000 clones are present, more than 65% being singletons, with the ten largest covering 6.7%. The sequencing used PBMCs, collected before ibrutinib treatment. The V and J genes are TRBV27 and TRBJ2-7; tentatively, D is TRBD1 (6 bases). The receptor comes from a human donor with chronic lymphocytic leukemia. This CDR3 is CASSSKDRSLHYEQYF. Here the CDR3 DNA reads TGTGCCAGCAGTTCGAAAGACAGGAGCCTTCACTACGAGCAGTACTTC.